This TCR beta chain was recorded in a study of CD8 T cells in ankylosing spondylitis. Study-wide results and limits: Among TCR beta sequences, a motif of several highly homologous variants appeared characteristic of ankylosing spondylitis blood.

This CDR3 contains 14 residues. V shed 2 bases, J shed 3 bases, and the junction held 3 bases outside the gene matches. Germline V gene data show CDR1 as MNHEY and CDR2 as SVGAGI. As concerns this clonotype: Antigen unknown.

Via MiXCR, TCRdb re-called the 5' RACE reads, giving one row per CDR3 protein. The profile shows 650,000 to 800,000 distinct CDR3 sequences, under 20% of them singletons. The sequence derives from a male donor with ankylosing spondylitis. The sequenced sample was blood, either unsorted or a sorted T cell fraction (not recorded which). The V and J genes are TRBV6-5 and TRBJ1-1, with TRBD1 matching 7 bases. The DNA of the CDR3 is TGTGCCAGCAGTTACCGGGACAGCTACACTGAAGCTTTCTTT. It codes for CASSYRDSYTEAFF.